This T cell receptor (beta chain) derives from a study of blood T cell repertoires in COVID-19. Study at large: Samples taken during acute and convalescent COVID-19 were collected in the United States, Italy and Spain. T cells, B-cell-depleted T cells, or PBMCs provided the cDNA or gDNA that served as material.

The table came from immunoSEQ multiplex PCR; TCRdb's copy has only in-frame clones and leaves some out. The profile shows some 150,000 clones, roughly 87% of them singletons. CDR1 and CDR2 (germline): SGHRS, YFSETQ. The CDR3 has 11 amino acids. V lost 2 bases, J lost 10 bases, and 9 bases lay in between. Input material: peripheral blood. The V gene is TRBV5-1, the J gene TRBJ1-2; perhaps TRBD1 as D (5 bases). The receptor was derived from a woman in her forties or fifties with acute or convalescent COVID-19. The CDR3 loop reads CASSLTGVYTF. In nucleotides, the CDR3 is TGCGCCAGCAGCTTAACAGGAGTCTACACCTTC.